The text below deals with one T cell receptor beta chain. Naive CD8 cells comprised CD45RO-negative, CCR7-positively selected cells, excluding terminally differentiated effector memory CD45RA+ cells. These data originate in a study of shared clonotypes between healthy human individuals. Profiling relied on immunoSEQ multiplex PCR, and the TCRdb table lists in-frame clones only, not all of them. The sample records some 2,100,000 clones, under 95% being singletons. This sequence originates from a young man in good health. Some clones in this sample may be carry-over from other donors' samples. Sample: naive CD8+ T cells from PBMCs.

CDR3 nucleotide sequence: TGCAGCGTTGCCCCCGGGACTAGCGGGAGGTTCGACGAGCAGTACTTC. Its protein is CSVAPGTSGRFDEQYF. The chain links TRBV29-1 to TRBJ2-7, with 15 bases matching TRBD2. Unmatched junction bases numbered 9, after V lost 4 bases and J lost 5 bases. The CDR3 is 16 amino acids. Germline CDR1 and CDR2: SQVTM and ANQGSEA.